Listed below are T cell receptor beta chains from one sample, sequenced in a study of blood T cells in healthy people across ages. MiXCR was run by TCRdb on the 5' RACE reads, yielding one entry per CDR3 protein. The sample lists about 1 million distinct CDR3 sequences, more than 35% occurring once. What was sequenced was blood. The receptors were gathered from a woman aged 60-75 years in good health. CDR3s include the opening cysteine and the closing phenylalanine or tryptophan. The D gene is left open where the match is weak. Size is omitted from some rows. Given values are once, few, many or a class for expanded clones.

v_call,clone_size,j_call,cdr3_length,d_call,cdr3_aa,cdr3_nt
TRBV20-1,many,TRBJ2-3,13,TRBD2,CSALAGGGDTQYF,TGCAGTGCGTTAGCGGGAGGCGGAGATACGCAGTATTTT
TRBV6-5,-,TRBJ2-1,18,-,CASSYSHASAGSYNEQFF,TGTGCCAGCAGTTACTCTCACGCATCTGCAGGGTCCTACAATGAGCAGTTCTTC
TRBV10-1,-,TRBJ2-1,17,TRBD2,CASSETPKWREYNEQFF,TGCGCCAGCAGTGAGACCCCTAAGTGGCGGGAGTACAATGAGCAGTTCTTC
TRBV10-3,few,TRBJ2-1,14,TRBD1,CAISARTGHNEQFF,TGTGCCATCAGTGCCAGGACAGGGCACAATGAGCAGTTCTTC
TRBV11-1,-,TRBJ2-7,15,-,CASSRRQEIPYEQYF,TGTGCCAGCAGCCGACGGCAGGAGATTCCCTACGAGCAGTACTTC
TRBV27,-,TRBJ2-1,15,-,CASSFSQAPRGEQFF,TGTGCCAGCAGTTTTTCGCAGGCGCCTCGGGGTGAGCAGTTCTTC
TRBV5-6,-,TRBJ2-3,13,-,CASGFSDEDTQYF,TGTGCCAGCGGCTTTAGCGACGAAGATACGCAGTATTTT
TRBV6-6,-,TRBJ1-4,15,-,CASSPSRGYGEKLFF,TGTGCCAGCAGCCCAAGCAGGGGATATGGTGAAAAACTGTTTTTT
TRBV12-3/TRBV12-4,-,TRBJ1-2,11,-,CATRFLDGYTF,TGTGCCACCAGGTTCCTAGATGGCTACACCTTC
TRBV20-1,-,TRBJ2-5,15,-,CSARDKTVSVETQYF,TGCAGTGCTAGAGATAAGACAGTCTCCGTCGAGACCCAGTACTTC
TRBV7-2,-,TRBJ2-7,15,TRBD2,CASSLSGSQAYEQYF,TGTGCCAGCAGCCTAAGCGGGAGTCAGGCCTACGAGCAGTACTTC
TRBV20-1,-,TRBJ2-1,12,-,CSALKTEIEAFF,TGCAGTGCTTTAAAGACAGAGATTGAAGCTTTCTTC
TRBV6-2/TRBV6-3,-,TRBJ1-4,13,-,CASSWDGHEKLFF,TGTGCCAGCAGTTGGGACGGTCATGAAAAACTGTTTTTT
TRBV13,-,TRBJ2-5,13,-,CASSLGATWTQYF,TGTGCCAGCAGCTTAGGGGCCACGTGGACCCAGTACTTC
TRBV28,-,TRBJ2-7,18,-,CASQALWLEGIHSYEQYF,TGTGCCAGTCAAGCCCTATGGCTAGAGGGAATCCACTCCTACGAGCAGTACTTC
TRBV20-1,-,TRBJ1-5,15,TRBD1,CSARAGTGGNQPQHF,TGCAGTGCTAGAGCAGGGACAGGAGGCAATCAGCCCCAGCATTTT
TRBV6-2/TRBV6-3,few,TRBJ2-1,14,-,CASSYDGWRNEQFF,TGTGCCAGCAGCTACGACGGATGGAGGAATGAGCAGTTCTTC
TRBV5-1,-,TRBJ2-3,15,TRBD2,CASSFRLATLDTQYF,TGTGCCAGCAGCTTTAGACTAGCGACGCTGGATACGCAGTATTTT
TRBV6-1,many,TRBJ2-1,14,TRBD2,CASSLAGGPDEQFF,TGTGCCAGCAGTCTAGCGGGAGGGCCGGATGAGCAGTTCTTC
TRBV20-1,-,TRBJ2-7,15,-,CSALHPAGRSYEQYF,TGCAGTGCTTTACACCCGGCCGGCAGGTCCTACGAGCAGTACTTC
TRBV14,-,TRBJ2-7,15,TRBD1,CASSSSRDRNYEQYF,TGTGCCAGCAGCTCTAGCCGGGACAGAAACTACGAGCAGTACTTC
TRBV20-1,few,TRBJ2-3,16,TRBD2,CSARDRGGSSADTQYF,TGCAGTGCTAGAGATCGGGGCGGGAGTAGCGCGGATACGCAGTATTTT
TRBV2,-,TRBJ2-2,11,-,CASYDRGELFF,TGTGCCAGTTACGACCGAGGGGAGCTGTTTTTT
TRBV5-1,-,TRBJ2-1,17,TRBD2,CASSLSSMTSGQETQFF,TGCGCCAGCAGCTTGTCAAGTATGACTAGCGGACAAGAGACCCAGTTCTTC
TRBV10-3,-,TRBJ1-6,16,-,CAISEDQSSYNSPLHF,TGTGCCATCAGTGAGGATCAGAGCTCCTATAATTCACCCCTCCACTTT
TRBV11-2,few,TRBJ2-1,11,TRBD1,CASSMTGKQFF,TGTGCCAGCAGCATGACAGGGAAACAGTTCTTC
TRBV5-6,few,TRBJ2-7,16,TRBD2,CASAPTLAGGHYEQYF,TGTGCCAGCGCCCCAACACTAGCGGGAGGGCACTACGAGCAGTACTTC
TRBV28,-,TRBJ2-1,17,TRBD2,CASSPPGLVTLSDEQFF,TGTGCCAGCAGTCCGCCGGGACTAGTGACTCTGAGCGATGAGCAGTTCTTC
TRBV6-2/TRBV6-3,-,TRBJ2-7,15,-,CASSKGGSRGYEQYF,TGTGCCAGCAGTAAAGGGGGAAGTCGGGGTTACGAGCAGTACTTC
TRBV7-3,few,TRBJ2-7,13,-,CASSLMGGREQYF,TGTGCCAGCAGCTTAATGGGGGGCCGCGAGCAGTACTTC
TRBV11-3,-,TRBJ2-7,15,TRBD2,CASSLEAGFTYEQYF,TGTGCCAGCAGCTTAGAAGCGGGGTTTACCTACGAGCAGTACTTC
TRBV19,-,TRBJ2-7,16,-,CASSIRAGSSYNEQYF,TGTGCCAGTAGTATACGGGCGGGAAGCTCCTACAATGAGCAGTACTTC
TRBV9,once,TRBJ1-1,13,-,CASSVDPESGAFF,TGTGCCAGCAGCGTAGATCCAGAATCTGGAGCTTTCTTT
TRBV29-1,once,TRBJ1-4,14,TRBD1,CSVLKTGGNEKLFF,TGCAGCGTCCTGAAGACAGGGGGCAATGAAAAACTGTTTTTT
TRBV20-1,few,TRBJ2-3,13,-,CSATTTVTDTQYF,TGCAGTGCTACGACGACTGTCACAGATACGCAGTATTTT
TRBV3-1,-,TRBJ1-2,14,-,CASSQVGGNYGYTF,TGTGCCAGCAGCCAAGTGGGGGGTAACTATGGCTACACCTTC
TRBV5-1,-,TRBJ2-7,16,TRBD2,CASSRSWGGDAYEQYF,TGCGCCAGCAGTAGAAGTTGGGGGGGAGATGCCTACGAGCAGTACTTC